The clone carrying this T cell receptor beta chain was seen many times. Its antigen is unidentified. These data belong to a study of T cell repertoires in cytomegalovirus infection. Study outcomes and limitations: HLA-C-restricted CMV-specific TCR beta clonotypes prevailed in the ex vivo response.

TCRdb analysed the reads with MiXCR anew, one entry per CDR3 protein. The sample includes more than 200,000 distinct CDR3 sequences, over 8% of them seen just once. This TCR derives from a human donor in good health (CMV status not recorded). Some clones in this sample may be carry-over from other donors' samples. Source material: PBMCs.

CDR3 nucleotides: TGTGCCAGCAGCTTTGACAGGGCCTACGAGCAGTACTTC. It encodes CASSFDRAYEQYF. J is TRBJ2-7 and V is TRBV7-6, with 7 bases fitting TRBD1. The CDR3 runs 13 residues. The V gene end was trimmed by 3 bases and the J gene end by 2 bases; junction bases not matched to a gene: 1. Germline CDR1 SGHVS, CDR2 FNYEAQ.